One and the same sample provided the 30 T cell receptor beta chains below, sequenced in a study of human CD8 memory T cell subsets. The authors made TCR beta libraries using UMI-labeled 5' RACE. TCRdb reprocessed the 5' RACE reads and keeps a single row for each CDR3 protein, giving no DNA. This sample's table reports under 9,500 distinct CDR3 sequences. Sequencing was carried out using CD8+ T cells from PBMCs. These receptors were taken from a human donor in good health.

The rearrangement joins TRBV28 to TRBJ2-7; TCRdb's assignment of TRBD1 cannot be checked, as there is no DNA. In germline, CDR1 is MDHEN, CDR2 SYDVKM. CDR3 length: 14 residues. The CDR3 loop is CASRIQGPHYEQYF.

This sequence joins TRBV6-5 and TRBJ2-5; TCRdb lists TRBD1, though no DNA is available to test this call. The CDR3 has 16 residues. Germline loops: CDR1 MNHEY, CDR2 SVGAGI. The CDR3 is CASSYGQGANGETQYF.

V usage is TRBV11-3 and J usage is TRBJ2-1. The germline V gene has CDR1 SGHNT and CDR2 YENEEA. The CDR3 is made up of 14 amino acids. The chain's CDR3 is CASSFSAIYNEQFF.

CDR3 in amino acids: CATSPSRGYNQPQHF. This chain joins TRBV15 and TRBJ1-5; TCRdb picks TRBD1, but there is no DNA to check that call. The CDR3 consists of 15 residues. Looked up from germline, CDR1 is LNHNV and CDR2 is YYDKDF (reference sequence).

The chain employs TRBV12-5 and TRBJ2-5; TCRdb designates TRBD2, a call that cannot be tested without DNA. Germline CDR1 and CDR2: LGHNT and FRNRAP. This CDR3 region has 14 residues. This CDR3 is CASGPGTYEETQYF. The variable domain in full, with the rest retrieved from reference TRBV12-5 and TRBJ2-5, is DARVTQTPRHKVTEMGQEVTMRCQPILGHNTVFWYRQTMMQGLELLAYFRNRAPLDDSGMPKDRFSAEMPDATLATLKIQPSEPRDSAVYFCASGPGTYEETQYFGPGTRLLVL.

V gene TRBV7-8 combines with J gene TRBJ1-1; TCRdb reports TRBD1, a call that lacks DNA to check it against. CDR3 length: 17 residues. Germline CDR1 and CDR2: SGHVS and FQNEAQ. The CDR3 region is CASSSRTRGGGNTEAFF. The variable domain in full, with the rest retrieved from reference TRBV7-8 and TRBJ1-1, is GAGVSQSPRYKVAKRGQDVALRCDPISGHVSLFWYQQALGQGPEFLTYFQNEAQLDKSGLPSDRFFAERPEGSVSTLKIQRTQQEDSAVYLCASSSRTRGGGNTEAFFGQGTRLTVV.

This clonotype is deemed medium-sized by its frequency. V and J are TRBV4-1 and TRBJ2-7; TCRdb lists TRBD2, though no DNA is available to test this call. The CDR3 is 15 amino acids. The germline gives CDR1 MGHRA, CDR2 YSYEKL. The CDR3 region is CASSQGTSGDYEQYF.

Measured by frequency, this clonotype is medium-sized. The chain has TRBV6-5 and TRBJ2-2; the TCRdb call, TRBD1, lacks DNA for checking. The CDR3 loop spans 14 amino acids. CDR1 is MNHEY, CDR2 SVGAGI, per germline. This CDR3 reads CASSYQGLAGELFF.

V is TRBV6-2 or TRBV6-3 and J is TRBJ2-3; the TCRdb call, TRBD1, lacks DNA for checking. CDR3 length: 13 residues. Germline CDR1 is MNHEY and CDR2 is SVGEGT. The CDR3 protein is CASSRGREDTQYF.

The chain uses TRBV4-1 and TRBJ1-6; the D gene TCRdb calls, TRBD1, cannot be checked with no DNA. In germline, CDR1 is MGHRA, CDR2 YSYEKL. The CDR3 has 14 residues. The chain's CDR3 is CASSQVRGISPLHF.

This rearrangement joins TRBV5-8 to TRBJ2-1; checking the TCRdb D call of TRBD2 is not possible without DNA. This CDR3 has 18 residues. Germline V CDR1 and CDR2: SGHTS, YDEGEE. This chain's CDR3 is CASSLEGSGGSSYNEQFF.

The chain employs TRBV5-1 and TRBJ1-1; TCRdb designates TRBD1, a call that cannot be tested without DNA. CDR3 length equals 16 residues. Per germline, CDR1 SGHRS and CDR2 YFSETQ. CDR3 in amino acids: CASSLAFRAGGTEAFF.

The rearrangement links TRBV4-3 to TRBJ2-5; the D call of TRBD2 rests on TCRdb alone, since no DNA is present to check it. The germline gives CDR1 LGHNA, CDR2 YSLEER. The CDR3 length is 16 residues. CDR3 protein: CASSQDRAGVGETQYF.

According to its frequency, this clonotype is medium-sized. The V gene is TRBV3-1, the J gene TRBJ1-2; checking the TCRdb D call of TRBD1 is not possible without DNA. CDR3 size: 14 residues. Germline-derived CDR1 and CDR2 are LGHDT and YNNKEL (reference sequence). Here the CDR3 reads CASSQKTGAHGYTF.

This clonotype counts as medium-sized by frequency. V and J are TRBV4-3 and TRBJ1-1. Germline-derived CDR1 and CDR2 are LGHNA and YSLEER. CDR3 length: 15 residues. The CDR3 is CASSQDFASNTEAFF.

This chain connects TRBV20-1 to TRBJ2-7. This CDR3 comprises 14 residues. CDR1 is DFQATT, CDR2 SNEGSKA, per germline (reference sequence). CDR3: CSARVTSGVGEQYF.

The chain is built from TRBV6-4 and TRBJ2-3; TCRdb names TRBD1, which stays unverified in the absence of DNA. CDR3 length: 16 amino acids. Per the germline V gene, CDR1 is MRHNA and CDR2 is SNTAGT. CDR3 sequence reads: CASSAGGGAPTDTQYF.

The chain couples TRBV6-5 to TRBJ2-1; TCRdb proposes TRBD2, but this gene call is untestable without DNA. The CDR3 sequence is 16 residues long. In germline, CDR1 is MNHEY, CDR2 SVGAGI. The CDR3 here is CASSYRLAGGTNEQFF.

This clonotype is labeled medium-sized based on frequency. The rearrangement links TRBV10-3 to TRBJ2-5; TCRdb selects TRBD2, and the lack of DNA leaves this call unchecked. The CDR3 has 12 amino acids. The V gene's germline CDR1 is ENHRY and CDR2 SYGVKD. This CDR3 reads CATGEGQETQYF.

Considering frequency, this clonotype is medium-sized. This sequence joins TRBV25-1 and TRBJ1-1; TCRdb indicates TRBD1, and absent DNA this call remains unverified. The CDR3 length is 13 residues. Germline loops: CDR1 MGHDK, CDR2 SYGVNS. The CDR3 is CASSAGGKTEAFF.

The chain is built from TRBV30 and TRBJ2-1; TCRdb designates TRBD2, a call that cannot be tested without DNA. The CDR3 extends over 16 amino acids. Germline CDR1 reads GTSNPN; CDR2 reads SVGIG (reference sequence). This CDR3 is CAWSLLAGVGRDEQFF.

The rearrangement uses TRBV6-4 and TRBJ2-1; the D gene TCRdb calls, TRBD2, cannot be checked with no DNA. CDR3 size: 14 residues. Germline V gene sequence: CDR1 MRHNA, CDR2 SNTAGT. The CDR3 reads CASSASAGGNEQFF.

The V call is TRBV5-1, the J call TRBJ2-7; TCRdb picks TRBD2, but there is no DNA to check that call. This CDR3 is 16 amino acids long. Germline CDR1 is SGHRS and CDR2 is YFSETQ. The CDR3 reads CASSLVMFGGGREQYF.

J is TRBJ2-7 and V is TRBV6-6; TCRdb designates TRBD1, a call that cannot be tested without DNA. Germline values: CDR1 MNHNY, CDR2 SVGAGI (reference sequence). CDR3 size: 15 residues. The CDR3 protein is CASSYSPTGTREQYF.

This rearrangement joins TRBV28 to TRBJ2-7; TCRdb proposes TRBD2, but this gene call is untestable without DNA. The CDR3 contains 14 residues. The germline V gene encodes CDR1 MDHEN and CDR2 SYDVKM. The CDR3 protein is CASGPRSFWYEQYF.

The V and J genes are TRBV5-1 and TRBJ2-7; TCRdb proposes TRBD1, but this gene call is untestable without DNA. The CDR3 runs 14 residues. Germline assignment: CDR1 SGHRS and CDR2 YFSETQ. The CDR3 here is CASSLRQGSYEQYF.

The CDR3 here is CASSLLTSGLNTGELFF. The V and J genes are TRBV11-1 and TRBJ2-2; the D gene TCRdb calls, TRBD2, cannot be checked with no DNA. The V gene's germline CDR1 is SGHAT and CDR2 FQDESV (reference sequence). The CDR3 contains 17 residues.

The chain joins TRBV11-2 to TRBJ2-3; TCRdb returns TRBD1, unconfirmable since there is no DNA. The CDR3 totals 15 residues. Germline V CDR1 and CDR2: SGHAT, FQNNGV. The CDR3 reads CASSLSAGGTDTQYF.

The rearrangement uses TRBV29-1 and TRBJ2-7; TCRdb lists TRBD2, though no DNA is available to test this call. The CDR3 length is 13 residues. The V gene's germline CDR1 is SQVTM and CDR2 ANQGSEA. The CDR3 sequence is CSVELAGLYEQYF.

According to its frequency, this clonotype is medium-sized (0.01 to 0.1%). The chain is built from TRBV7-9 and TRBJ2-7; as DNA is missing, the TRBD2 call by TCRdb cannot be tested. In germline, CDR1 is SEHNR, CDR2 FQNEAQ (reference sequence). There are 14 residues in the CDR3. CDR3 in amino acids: CASSSIAGGSEQYF.